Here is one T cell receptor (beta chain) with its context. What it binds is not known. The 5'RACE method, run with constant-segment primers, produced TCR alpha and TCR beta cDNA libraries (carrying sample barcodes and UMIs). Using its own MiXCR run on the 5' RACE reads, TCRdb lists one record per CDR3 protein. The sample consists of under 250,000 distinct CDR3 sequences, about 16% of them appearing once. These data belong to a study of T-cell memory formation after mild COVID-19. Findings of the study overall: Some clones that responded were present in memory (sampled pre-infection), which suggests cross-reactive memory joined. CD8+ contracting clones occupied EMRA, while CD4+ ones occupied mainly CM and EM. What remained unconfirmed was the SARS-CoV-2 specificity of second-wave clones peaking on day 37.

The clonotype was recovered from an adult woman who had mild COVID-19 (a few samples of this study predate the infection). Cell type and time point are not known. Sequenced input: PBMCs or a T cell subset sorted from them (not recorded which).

For the CDR3, the DNA is TGCGCCAGCAGCTTGCCGGGGGCTGATTCACCCCTCCACTTT. Residues: CASSLPGADSPLHF. The chain couples TRBV5-1 to TRBJ1-6; D may be TRBD1 (6 bases). This CDR3 is 14 amino acids long. CDR1 is SGHRS, CDR2 YFSETQ, per germline. V lost 1 base and J lost 8, with 10 bases in between.